This entry concerns a single TCR beta chain. This sample was taken from a study of blood T cell repertoires in COVID-19. Study-level background: Acute-phase and convalescent COVID-19 samples originated in the United States, Italy and Spain.

The germline gives CDR1 LNHDA, CDR2 SQIVND (reference sequence). The CDR3 spans 14 residues. V dropped 6 bases and J dropped 9; count of bases not matched to a gene: 10. In the study's own analysis: Amplifying reference gene primers gave estimates of nucleated cell counts. Clones were read by immunoSEQ multiplex PCR, and TCRdb kept only the in-frame ones, dropping some. V, J and clone size derive from that table, while D and trimming were established from the DNA sequence. The repertoire has 95,000 to 150,000 clones, more than 70% of them found once; the top ten carry less than 2%. The origin of this receptor is a human donor in a cohort sampled during active COVID-19. This chain links TRBV19 with TRBJ2-1; TRBD2 agrees at 8 bases. Material: peripheral blood. The CDR3 nucleotides read TGTGCCAGTAGCCCACCGGGACTAGAGGCTGAGCAGTTCTTC. It specifies CASSPPGLEAEQFF.